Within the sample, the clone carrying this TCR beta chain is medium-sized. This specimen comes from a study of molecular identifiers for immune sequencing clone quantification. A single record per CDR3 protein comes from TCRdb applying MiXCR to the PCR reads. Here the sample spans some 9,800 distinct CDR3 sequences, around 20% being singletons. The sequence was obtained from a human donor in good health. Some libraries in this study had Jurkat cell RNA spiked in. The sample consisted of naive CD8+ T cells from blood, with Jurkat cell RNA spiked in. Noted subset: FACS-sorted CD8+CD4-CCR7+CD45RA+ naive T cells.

CDR3 nucleotides: TGTGCCAGCACCAGCACAGATACGCAGTATTTT. The encoded protein is CASTSTDTQYF. The rearrangement joins TRBV12-3 or TRBV12-4 to TRBJ2-3, with D uncertain. Trimming left V 7 bases short and J 0 bases short, with 2 bases between. There are 11 residues in the CDR3.